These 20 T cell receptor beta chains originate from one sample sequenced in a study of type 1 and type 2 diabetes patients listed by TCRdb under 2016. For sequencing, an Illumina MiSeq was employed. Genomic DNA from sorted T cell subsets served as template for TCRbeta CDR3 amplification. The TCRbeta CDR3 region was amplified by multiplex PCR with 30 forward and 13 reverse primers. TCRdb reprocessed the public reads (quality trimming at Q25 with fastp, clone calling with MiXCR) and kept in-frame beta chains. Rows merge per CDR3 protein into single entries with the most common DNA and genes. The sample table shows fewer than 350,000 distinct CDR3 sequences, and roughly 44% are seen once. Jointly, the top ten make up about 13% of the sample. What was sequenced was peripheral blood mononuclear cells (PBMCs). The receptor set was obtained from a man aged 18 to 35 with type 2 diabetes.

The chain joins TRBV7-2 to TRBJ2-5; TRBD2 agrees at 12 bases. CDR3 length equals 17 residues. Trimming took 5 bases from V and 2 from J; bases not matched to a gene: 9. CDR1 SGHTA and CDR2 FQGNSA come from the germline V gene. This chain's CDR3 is CASSVTSGGWTQETQYF. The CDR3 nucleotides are TGTGCCAGCAGCGTTACTAGCGGGGGGTGGACACAAGAGACCCAGTACTTC.

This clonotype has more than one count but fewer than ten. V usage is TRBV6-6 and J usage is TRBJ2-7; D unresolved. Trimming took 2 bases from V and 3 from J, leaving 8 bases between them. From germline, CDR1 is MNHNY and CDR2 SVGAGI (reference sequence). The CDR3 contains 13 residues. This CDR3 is CASSYGVNYEQYF. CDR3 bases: TGTGCCAGCAGTTACGGGGTAAACTACGAGCAGTACTTC.

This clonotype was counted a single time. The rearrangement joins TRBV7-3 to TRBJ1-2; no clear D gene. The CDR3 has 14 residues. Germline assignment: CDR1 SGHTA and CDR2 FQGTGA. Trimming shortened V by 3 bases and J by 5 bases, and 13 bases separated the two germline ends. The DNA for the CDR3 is TGTGCCAGCAGCTTCTATGGGTATGGGTATGGCTACACCTTC. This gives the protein CASSFYGYGYGYTF.

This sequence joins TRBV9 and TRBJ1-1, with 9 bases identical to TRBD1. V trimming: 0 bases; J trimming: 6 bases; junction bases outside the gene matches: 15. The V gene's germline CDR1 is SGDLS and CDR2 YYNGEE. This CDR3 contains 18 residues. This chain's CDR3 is CASSVEGQPGQGFAEAFF. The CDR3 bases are TGTGCCAGCAGCGTAGAAGGCCAACCGGGACAGGGATTCGCTGAAGCTTTCTTT.

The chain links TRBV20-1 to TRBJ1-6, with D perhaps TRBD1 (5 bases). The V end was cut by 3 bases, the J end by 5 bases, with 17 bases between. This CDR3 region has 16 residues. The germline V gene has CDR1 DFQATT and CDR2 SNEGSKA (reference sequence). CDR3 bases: TGCAGTGCTAGCCGGGACGGGAGTTTTAATAATTCACCCCTCCACTTT. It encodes CSASRDGSFNNSPLHF.

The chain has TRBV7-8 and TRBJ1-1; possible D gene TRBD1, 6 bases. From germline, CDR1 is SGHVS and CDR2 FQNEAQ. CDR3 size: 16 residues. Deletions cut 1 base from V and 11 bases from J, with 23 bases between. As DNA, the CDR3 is TGTGCCAGCAGCTTAGTCCCGCTATTGGGGGCAGGGTCGGCTTTCTTT. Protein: CASSLVPLLGAGSAFF.

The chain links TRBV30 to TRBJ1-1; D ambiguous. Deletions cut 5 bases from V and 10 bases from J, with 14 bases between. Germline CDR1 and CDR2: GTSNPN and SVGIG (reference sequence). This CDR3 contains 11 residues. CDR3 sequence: CAWGRDRGAFF. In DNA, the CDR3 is TGTGCCTGGGGCAGAGACCGGGGAGCTTTCTTT.

Here the CDR3 reads CASSRRGPNSYEQYF. In DNA form, the CDR3 reads TGTGCCAGCAGCCGACGGGGCCCTAACTCCTACGAGCAGTACTTC. The rearrangement joins TRBV7-8 to TRBJ2-7; the D call may be TRBD1 or TRBD2 (5 bases each). V gave up 5 bases and J gave up 0 bases, with 14 bases separating them. Germline V lookup: CDR1 SGHVS, CDR2 FQNEAQ. The CDR3 is made up of 15 amino acids. Filled out from reference TRBV7-8 and TRBJ2-7, the complete variable domain reads GAGVSQSPRYKVAKRGQDVALRCDPISGHVSLFWYQQALGQGPEFLTYFQNEAQLDKSGLPSDRFFAERPEGSVSTLKIQRTQQEDSAVYLCASSRRGPNSYEQYFGPGTRLTVT.

The CDR3 loop is CASSPSSREETQYF. DNA of the CDR3: TGTGCCAGCTCACCCTCGTCCAGAGAAGAGACCCAGTACTTC. The chain employs TRBV18 and TRBJ2-5; no definite D call. Looked up from germline, CDR1 is KGHSH and CDR2 is LQKENI. The ends were cut back, 3 bases at V and 3 bases at J, with 11 bases in the middle. This CDR3 has 14 residues.

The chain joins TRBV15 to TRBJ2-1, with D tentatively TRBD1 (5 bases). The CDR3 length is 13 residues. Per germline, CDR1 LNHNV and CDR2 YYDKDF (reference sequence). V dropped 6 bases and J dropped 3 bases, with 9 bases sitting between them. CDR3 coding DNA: TGTGCCACCAGGCGGCAGGGCTACAATGAGCAGTTCTTC. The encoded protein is CATRRQGYNEQFF.

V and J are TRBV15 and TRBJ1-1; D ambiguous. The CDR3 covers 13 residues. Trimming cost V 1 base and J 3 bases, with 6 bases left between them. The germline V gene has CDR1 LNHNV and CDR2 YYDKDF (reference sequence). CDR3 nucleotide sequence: TGTGCCACCAGCAGAGTCGCTGACACTGAAGCTTTCTTT. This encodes CATSRVADTEAFF. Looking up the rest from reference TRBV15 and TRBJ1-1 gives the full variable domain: DAMVIQNPRYQVTQFGKPVTLSCSQTLNHNVMYWYQQKSSQAPKLLFHYYDKDFNNEADTPDNFQSRRPNTSFCFLDIRSPGLGDTAMYLCATSRVADTEAFFGQGTRLTVV.

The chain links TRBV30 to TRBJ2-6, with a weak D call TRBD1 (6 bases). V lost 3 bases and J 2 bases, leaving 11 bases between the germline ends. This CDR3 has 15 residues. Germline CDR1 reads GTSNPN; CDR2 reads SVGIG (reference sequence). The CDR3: CAWSLGGTGANVLTF. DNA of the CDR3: TGTGCCTGGAGCCTAGGGGGTACTGGGGCCAACGTCCTGACTTTC.

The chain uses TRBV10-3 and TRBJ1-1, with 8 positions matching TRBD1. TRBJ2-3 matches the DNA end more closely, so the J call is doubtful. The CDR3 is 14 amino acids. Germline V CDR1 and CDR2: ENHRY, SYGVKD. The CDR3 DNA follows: TGTGCCACCTCAGCTGGACAGGGCTTTGGTACGCAGTATTTT. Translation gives CATSAGQGFGTQYF.

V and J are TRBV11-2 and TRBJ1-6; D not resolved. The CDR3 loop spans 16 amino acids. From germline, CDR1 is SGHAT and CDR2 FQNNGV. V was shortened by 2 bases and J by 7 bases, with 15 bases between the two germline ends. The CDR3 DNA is TGTGCCAGCAGCTTACCTCTTTATGAGGGAAATTCACCCCTCCACTTT. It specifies CASSLPLYEGNSPLHF.

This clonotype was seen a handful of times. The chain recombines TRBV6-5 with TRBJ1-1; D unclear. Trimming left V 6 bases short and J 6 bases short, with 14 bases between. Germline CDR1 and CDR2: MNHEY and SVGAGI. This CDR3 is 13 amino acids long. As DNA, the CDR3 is TGTGCCAGCAGCTCCCCTATGCTCGCTGAAGCTTTCTTT. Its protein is CASSSPMLAEAFF.

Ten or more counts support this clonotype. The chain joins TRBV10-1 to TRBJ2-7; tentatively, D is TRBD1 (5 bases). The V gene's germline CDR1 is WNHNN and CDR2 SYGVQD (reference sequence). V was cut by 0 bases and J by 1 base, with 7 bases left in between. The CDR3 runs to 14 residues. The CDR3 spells CASSESPGSYEQYF. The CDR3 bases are TGCGCCAGCAGTGAGTCGCCAGGGTCCTACGAGCAGTACTTC.

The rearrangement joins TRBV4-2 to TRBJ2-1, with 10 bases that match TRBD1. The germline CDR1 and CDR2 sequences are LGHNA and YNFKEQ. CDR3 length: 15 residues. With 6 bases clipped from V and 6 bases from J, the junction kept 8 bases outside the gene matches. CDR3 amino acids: CASSEKGQGFNEQFF. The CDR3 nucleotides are TGTGCCAGCAGTGAAAAGGGACAGGGGTTCAATGAGCAGTTCTTC.

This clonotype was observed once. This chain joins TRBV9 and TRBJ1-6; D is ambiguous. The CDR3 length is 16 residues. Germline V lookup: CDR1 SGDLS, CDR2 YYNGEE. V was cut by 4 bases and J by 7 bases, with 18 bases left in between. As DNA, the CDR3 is TGTGCCAGCAGCAGTCGGGGTCATGGAGAGAATTCACCCCTCCACTTT. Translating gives CASSSRGHGENSPLHF.

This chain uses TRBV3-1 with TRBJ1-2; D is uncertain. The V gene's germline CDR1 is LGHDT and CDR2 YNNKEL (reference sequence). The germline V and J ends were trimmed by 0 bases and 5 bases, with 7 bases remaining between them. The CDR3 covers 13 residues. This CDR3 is CASSQENGYGYTF. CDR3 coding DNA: TGTGCCAGCAGCCAAGAAAACGGGTATGGCTACACCTTC.

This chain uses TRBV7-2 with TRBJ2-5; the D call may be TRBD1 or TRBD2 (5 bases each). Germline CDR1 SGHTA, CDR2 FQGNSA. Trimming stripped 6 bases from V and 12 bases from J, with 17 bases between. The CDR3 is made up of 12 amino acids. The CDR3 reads CASSLYRTGEYF. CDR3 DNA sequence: TGTGCCAGCAGTTTGTACAGGACTGGGGAGTACTTC.